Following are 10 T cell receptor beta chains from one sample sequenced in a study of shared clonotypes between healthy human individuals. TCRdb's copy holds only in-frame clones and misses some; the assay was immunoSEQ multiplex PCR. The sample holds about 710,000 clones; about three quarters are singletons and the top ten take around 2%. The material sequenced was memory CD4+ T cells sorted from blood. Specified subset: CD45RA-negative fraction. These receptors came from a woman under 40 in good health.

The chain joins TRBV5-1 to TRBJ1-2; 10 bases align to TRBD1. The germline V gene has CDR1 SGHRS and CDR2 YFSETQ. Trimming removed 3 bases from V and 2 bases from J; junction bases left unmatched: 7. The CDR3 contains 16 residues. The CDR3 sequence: CASSSPGQGPNYGYTF. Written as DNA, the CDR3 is TGCGCCAGCAGCTCACCGGGACAGGGGCCCAACTATGGCTACACCTTC.

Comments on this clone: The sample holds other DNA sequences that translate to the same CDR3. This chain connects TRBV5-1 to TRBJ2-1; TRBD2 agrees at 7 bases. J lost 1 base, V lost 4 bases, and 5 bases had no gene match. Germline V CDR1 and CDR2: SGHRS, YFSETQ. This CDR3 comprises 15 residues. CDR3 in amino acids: CASSVSSGSYNEQFF. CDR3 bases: TGCGCCAGCAGCGTTTCTAGCGGATCCTACAATGAGCAGTTCTTC.

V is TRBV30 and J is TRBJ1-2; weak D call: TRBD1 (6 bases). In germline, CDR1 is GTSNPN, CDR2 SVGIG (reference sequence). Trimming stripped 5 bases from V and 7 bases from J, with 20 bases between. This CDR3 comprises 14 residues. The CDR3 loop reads CAWHQRGRVGGYTF. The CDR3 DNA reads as TGTGCCTGGCACCAAAGGGGGAGAGTCGGTGGCTACACCTTC. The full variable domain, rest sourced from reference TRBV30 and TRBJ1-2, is SQTIHQWPATLVQPVGSPLSLECTVEGTSNPNLYWYRQAAGRGLQLLFYSVGIGQISSEVPQNLSASRPQDRQFILSSKKLLLSDSGFYLCAWHQRGRVGGYTFGSGTRLTVV.

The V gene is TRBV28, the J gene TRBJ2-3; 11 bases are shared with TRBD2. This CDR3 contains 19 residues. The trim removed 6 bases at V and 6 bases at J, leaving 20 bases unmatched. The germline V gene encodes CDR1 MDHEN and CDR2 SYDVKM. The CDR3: CASSSHPLAGGTTRDTQYF. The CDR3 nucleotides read TGTGCCAGCAGCTCACACCCCTTAGCGGGAGGGACGACGCGGGATACGCAGTATTTT.

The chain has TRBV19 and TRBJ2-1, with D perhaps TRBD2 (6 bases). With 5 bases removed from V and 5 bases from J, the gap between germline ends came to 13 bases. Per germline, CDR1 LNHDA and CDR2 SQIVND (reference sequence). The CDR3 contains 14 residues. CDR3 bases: TGTGCCAGTAGTTTGGCTAGCGTCAACAATGAGCAGTTCTTC. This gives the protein CASSLASVNNEQFF.

The CDR3 here is CASSSRSATNEKLFF. As DNA, the CDR3 is TGTGCCAGCAGTTCCAGGAGTGCAACTAATGAAAAACTGTTTTTT. The chain uses TRBV25-1 and TRBJ1-4; D gene uncertain. The germline V gene encodes CDR1 MGHDK and CDR2 SYGVNS. This CDR3 is built from 15 residues. The V end lost 5 bases, the J end lost 0 bases, and 10 bases lay between the germline ends. Supplemented by reference TRBV25-1 and TRBJ1-4, the full variable domain reads EADIYQTPRYLVIGTGKKITLECSQTMGHDKMYWYQQDPGMELHLIHYSYGVNSTEKGDLSSESTVSRIRTEHFPLTLESARPSHTSQYLCASSSRSATNEKLFFGSGTQLSVL.

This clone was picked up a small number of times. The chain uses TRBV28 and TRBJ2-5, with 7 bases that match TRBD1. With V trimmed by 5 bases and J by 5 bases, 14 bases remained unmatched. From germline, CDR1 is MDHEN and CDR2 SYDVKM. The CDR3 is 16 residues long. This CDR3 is CASSTSYRGAVETQYF. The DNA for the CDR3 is TGTGCCAGCAGTACCTCCTACAGGGGCGCGGTGGAGACCCAGTACTTC.

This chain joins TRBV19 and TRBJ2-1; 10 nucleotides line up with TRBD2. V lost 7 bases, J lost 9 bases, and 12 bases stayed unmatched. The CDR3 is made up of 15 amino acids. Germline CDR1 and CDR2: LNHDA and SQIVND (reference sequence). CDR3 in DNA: TGTGCCAGTAATCGCGTAGCGGGAGGTGTCGGTGAGCAGTTCTTC. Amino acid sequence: CASNRVAGGVGEQFF. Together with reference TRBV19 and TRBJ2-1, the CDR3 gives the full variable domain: DGGITQSPKYLFRKEGQNVTLSCEQNLNHDAMYWYRQDPGQGLRLIYYSQIVNDFQKGDIAEGYSVSREKKESFPLTVTSAQKNPTAFYLCASNRVAGGVGEQFFGPGTRLTVL.

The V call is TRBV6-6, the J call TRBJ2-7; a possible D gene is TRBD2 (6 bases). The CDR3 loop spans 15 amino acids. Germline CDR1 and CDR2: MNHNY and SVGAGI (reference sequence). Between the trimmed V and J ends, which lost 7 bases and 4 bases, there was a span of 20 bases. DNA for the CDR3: TGTGCCAGCAAGAACCCGGGAGTCGGACGATACGAGCAGTACTTC. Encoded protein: CASKNPGVGRYEQYF.

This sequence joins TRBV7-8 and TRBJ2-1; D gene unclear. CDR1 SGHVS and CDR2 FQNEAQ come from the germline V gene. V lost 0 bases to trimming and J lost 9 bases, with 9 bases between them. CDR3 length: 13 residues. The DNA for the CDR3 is TGTGCCAGCAGCTTAGCCCGTTGGGGTGAGCAGTTCTTC. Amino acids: CASSLARWGEQFF.